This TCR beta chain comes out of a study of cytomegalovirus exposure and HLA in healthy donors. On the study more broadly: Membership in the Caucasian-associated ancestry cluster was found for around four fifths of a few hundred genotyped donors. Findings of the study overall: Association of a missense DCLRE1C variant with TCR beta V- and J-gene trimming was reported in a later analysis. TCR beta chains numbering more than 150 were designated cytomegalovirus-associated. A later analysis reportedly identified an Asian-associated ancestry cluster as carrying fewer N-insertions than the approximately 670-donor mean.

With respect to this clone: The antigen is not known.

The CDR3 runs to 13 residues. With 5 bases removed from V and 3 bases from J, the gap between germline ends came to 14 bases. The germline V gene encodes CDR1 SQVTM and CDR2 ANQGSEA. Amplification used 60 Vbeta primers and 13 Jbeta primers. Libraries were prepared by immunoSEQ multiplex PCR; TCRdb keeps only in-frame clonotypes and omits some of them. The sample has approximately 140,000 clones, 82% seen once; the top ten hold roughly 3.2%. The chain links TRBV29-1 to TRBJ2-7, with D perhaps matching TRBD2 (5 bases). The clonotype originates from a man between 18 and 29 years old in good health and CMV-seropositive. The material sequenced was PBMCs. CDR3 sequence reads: CSVSAGSLYEQYF. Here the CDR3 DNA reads TGCAGCGTTTCCGCTGGGAGCCTCTACGAGCAGTACTTC.